Listed here are 23 T cell receptor beta chains from one sample, sequenced in a study of cytomegalovirus exposure and HLA in healthy donors. PCR involved 60 Vbeta and 13 Jbeta primers. Assay: immunoSEQ multiplex PCR; the TCRdb copy retains only in-frame clones and omits some. The profile shows about 160,000 clones, around 84% of them singletons. Sequenced material: PBMCs. These receptors came from a boy younger than 10 in good health and CMV-seronegative.

Notes on this clone: Its ends do not fully match the called genes, so a read error is possible. This sequence joins TRBV19 and TRBJ1-1; tentative D call: TRBD1 (6 bases). Germline V lookup: CDR1 LNHDA, CDR2 SQIVND (reference sequence). CDR3 length: 14 amino acids. CDR3 coding DNA: TGTGCCAGTAGGATAGGGGGGCAAGGCACTGAAGCTTTCTTT. Translating gives CASRIGGQGTEAFF. Full variable domain (remainder filled in from reference TRBV19 and TRBJ1-1): DGGITQSPKYLFRKEGQNVTLSCEQNLNHDAMYWYRQDPGQGLRLIYYSQIVNDFQKGDIAEGYSVSREKKESFPLTVTSAQKNPTAFYLCASRIGGQGTEAFFGQGTRLTVV.

The DNA for the CDR3 is TGTGCCAGCAGCTTAGTCTCCTTGACTAGCTACAATGAGCAGTTCTTC. Its translation is CASSLVSLTSYNEQFF. The chain couples TRBV7-9 to TRBJ2-1, with D perhaps TRBD2 (6 bases). CDR1 SEHNR and CDR2 FQNEAQ come from the germline V gene (reference sequence). Trimming shortened V by 1 base and J by 3 bases, and 13 bases separated the two germline ends. The CDR3 runs 16 residues. Filled out from reference TRBV7-9 and TRBJ2-1, the complete variable domain reads DTGVSQNPRHKITKRGQNVTFRCDPISEHNRLYWYRQTLGQGPEFLTYFQNEAQLEKSRLLSDRFSAERPKGSFSTLEIQRTEQGDSAMYLCASSLVSLTSYNEQFFGPGTRLTVL.

This chain joins TRBV11-2 and TRBJ2-5; D gene ambiguous. The length of the CDR3 is 13 residues. Trimming shortened V by 2 bases and J by 4 bases, and 8 bases separated the two germline ends. Germline V gene sequence: CDR1 SGHAT, CDR2 FQNNGV. The CDR3 reads CASSLWARETQYF. The CDR3 region has the DNA TGTGCCAGCAGCTTATGGGCCCGAGAGACCCAGTACTTC.

The V gene is TRBV7-2, the J gene TRBJ1-5, with TRBD1 as a possible D gene (6 bases). Trimming cost V 4 bases and J 5 bases, with 12 bases left between them. In germline, CDR1 is SGHTA, CDR2 FQGNSA. The CDR3 extends over 14 amino acids. The CDR3 nucleotides are TGTGCCAGCAGCTACAGGGTGGGCGATCAGCCCCAGCATTTT. This codes for CASSYRVGDQPQHF. Variable domain in full (rest from reference TRBV7-2 and TRBJ1-5): GAGVSQSPSNKVTEKGKDVELRCDPISGHTALYWYRQSLGQGLEFLIYFQGNSAPDKSGLPSDRFSAERTGGSVSTLTIQRTQQEDSAVYLCASSYRVGDQPQHFGDGTRLSIL.

The genes are TRBV25-1 and TRBJ1-2, with D unresolved. CDR3 length equals 16 residues. V gave up 2 bases and J gave up 5 bases, with 18 bases separating them. Germline values: CDR1 MGHDK, CDR2 SYGVNS. The CDR3 sequence: CASSEIEGINFYGYTF. DNA for the CDR3: TGTGCCAGCAGTGAAATAGAGGGAATAAACTTTTATGGCTACACCTTC.

The chain carries TRBV6-5 and TRBJ1-6; 7 nucleotides agree with TRBD1. J lost 7 bases, V lost 4 bases, and 4 bases had no gene match. The germline CDR1 and CDR2 sequences are MNHEY and SVGAGI. The CDR3 has 14 residues. The CDR3 is CASSSRDRNSPLHF. CDR3 sequence (DNA): TGTGCCAGCAGTTCCCGGGACAGAAATTCACCCCTCCACTTT.

The chain carries TRBV7-8 and TRBJ1-1; D uncertain. The length of the CDR3 is 13 residues. Germline V lookup: CDR1 SGHVS, CDR2 FQNEAQ. Trimming cost V 4 bases and J 1 base, with 7 bases left between them. The CDR3 spells CASSSRWNTEAFF. The DNA for the CDR3 is TGTGCCAGCAGCTCCCGGTGGAACACTGAAGCTTTCTTT.

This chain joins TRBV19 and TRBJ2-3; 8 nucleotides match TRBD2. This CDR3 region has 16 residues. V lost 2 bases to trimming and J lost 3 bases; unmatched junction nucleotides: 7. The germline V gene has CDR1 LNHDA and CDR2 SQIVND (reference sequence). CDR3 sequence reads: CASSILGRGATDTQYF. For the CDR3, the DNA is TGTGCCAGTAGTATATTAGGGCGGGGGGCAACAGATACGCAGTATTTT.

This sequence joins TRBV6-4 and TRBJ1-2; 7 bases match TRBD1. Germline CDR1 reads MRHNA; CDR2 reads SNTAGT. V trimming: 5 bases; J trimming: 4 bases; junction bases outside the gene matches: 7. CDR3 length: 14 residues. The CDR3 is CASSPRGDSYGYTF. The CDR3 coding sequence is TGTGCCAGCAGTCCCAGGGGGGACAGCTATGGCTACACCTTC.

This clone has only one observation. The chain joins TRBV5-1 to TRBJ1-2; 7 positions agree with TRBD1. Germline CDR1 reads SGHRS; CDR2 reads YFSETQ. The CDR3 covers 12 residues. V gave up 4 bases and J gave up 6 bases; unmatched junction bases: 3. The CDR3, as DNA: TGCGCCAGCAGCACGGGACAGCATGGCTACACCTTC. Residues: CASSTGQHGYTF.

The chain couples TRBV29-1 to TRBJ2-5; D gene unclear. The CDR3 runs to 12 residues. Germline lookup yields CDR1 SQVTM and CDR2 ANQGSEA. Trimming pared 3 bases from V and 7 bases from J, leaving 12 bases between. DNA for the CDR3: TGCAGCGTTGATCGTTCCCCGGGGACCCAGTACTTC. Translated: CSVDRSPGTQYF. Using reference TRBV29-1 and TRBJ2-5 for the parts outside the CDR3, the full variable domain is SAVISQKPSRDICQRGTSLTIQCQVDSQVTMMFWYRQQPGQSLTLIATANQGSEATYESGFVIDKFPISRPNLTFSTLTVSNMSPEDSSIYLCSVDRSPGTQYFGPGTRLLVL.

This clone has more than one count but fewer than ten. The chain links TRBV6-1 to TRBJ2-5; 14 nucleotides align to TRBD2. The CDR3 contains 17 residues. V was pared by 4 bases and J by 2 bases, with 6 bases of the junction left unmatched. CDR1 is MNHNS and CDR2 is SASEGT in the germline V gene. The chain's CDR3 is CASSAGLAGGAQETQYF. Here the CDR3 DNA reads TGTGCCAGCAGTGCCGGACTAGCGGGAGGCGCGCAAGAGACCCAGTACTTC.

This rearrangement joins TRBV18 to TRBJ2-2; TRBD2 matches at 12 bases. There are 16 residues in the CDR3. CDR1 and CDR2 from the germline V gene are KGHSH and LQKENI. V shed 1 base, J shed 3 bases, and the junction held 0 bases outside the gene matches. The CDR3 sequence: CASSPRLAGDTGELFF. CDR3 in DNA: TGTGCCAGCTCACCACGACTAGCGGGAGACACCGGGGAGCTGTTTTTT.

The gene calls are TRBV28 and TRBJ2-1; TRBD2 matches at 10 bases. The CDR3 has 13 residues. The junction had 3 bases not matched to a gene; V was cut back by 5 bases and J by 8 bases. CDR1 is MDHEN, CDR2 SYDVKM, per germline. CDR3 amino acids: CASSLAGVHEQFF. The CDR3 DNA reads as TGTGCCAGCAGTCTAGCGGGAGTCCATGAGCAGTTCTTC.

The rearrangement joins TRBV27 to TRBJ2-3; 12 bases are shared with TRBD2. V was pared by 4 bases and J by 4 bases, with 6 bases of the junction left unmatched. CDR1 and CDR2 from the germline V gene are MNHEY and SMNVEV (reference sequence). The CDR3 extends over 16 amino acids. The CDR3 bases are TGTGCCAGCAGTTCGCCAACTAGCGGGAGGTCAGATACGCAGTATTTT. Protein: CASSSPTSGRSDTQYF.

The CDR3 region has the DNA TGTGCCACCAGCAGCGGACAGGGTAACACAGATACGCAGTATTTT. Residues: CATSSGQGNTDTQYF. The chain employs TRBV15 and TRBJ2-3; 8 bases are shared with TRBD1. CDR1 is LNHNV and CDR2 is YYDKDF in the germline V gene (reference sequence). Trimming removed 3 bases from V and 2 bases from J; junction bases left unmatched: 4. CDR3 size: 15 residues.

The chain employs TRBV7-3 and TRBJ2-1, with 9 bases identical to TRBD2. Trimming took 0 bases from V and 4 from J; bases not matched to a gene: 4. This CDR3 comprises 16 residues. The germline V gene encodes CDR1 SGHTA and CDR2 FQGTGA. The chain's CDR3 is CASSLTPSGAYNEQFF. DNA for the CDR3: TGTGCCAGCAGCTTAACGCCTAGCGGGGCTTACAATGAGCAGTTCTTC. Together with reference TRBV7-3 and TRBJ2-1, the CDR3 gives the full variable domain: GAGVSQTPSNKVTEKGKYVELRCDPISGHTALYWYRQSLGQGPEFLIYFQGTGAADDSGLPNDRFFAVRPEGSVSTLKIQRTERGDSAVYLCASSLTPSGAYNEQFFGPGTRLTVL.

The rearrangement links TRBV10-2 to TRBJ2-2, with 8 positions matching TRBD2. Looked up from germline, CDR1 is WSHSY and CDR2 is SAAADI. V gave up 5 bases and J gave up 5 bases; unmatched junction bases: 7. The CDR3 is 15 residues long. The CDR3: CASSRGGLGTGELFF. The CDR3 DNA sequence: TGCGCCAGCAGTAGGGGGGGACTAGGGACCGGGGAGCTGTTTTTT.

The V gene is TRBV20-1, the J gene TRBJ2-3, with 7 bases aligning to TRBD2. Looked up from germline, CDR1 is DFQATT and CDR2 is SNEGSKA (reference sequence). Trimming at V came to 6 bases and at J to 5 bases, leaving 2 bases not matched to a gene. The CDR3 has 11 amino acids. The CDR3 nucleotides read TGCAGTGCCCCGGGAGGAGATACGCAGTATTTT. This codes for CSAPGGDTQYF.

The V gene is TRBV6-5, the J gene TRBJ1-1; D is uncertain. The germline gives CDR1 MNHEY, CDR2 SVGAGI. The CDR3 extends over 13 amino acids. Deletions cut 10 bases from V and 0 bases from J, with 12 bases between. CDR3 protein: CATRDTLNTEAFF. The CDR3 DNA is TGTGCCACCAGAGACACCTTGAACACTGAAGCTTTCTTT.

The genes are TRBV6-6 and TRBJ1-6, with 7 nucleotides matching TRBD1. The CDR3 sequence is 14 residues long. Germline CDR1 is MNHNY and CDR2 is SVGAGI (reference sequence). V lost 6 bases and J lost 8; bases outside the gene matches: 7. The CDR3 protein is CASRLQGDHSPLHF. The CDR3 region has the DNA TGTGCCAGCAGACTTCAGGGGGATCATTCACCCCTCCACTTT.

The chain has TRBV5-6 and TRBJ2-3; D may be TRBD1 (5 bases). Germline CDR1 reads SGHDT; CDR2 reads YYEEEE. The CDR3 spans 16 residues. Trimming left V 0 bases short and J 4 bases short, with 15 bases between. CDR3 sequence: CASSLAGRVIADTQYF. In DNA, the CDR3 is TGTGCCAGCAGCTTGGCAGGCAGGGTAATCGCAGATACGCAGTATTTT.

This rearrangement joins TRBV9 to TRBJ2-5; possible D gene TRBD2, 7 bases. The CDR3 runs to 15 residues. Trimming pared 0 bases from V and 4 bases from J, leaving 13 bases between. From germline, CDR1 is SGDLS and CDR2 YYNGEE. Written as DNA, the CDR3 is TGTGCCAGCAGCGTAGACGCGCGGGGGCTAGAGACCCAGTACTTC. As protein: CASSVDARGLETQYF. Full variable domain (outside the CDR3, taken from reference TRBV9 and TRBJ2-5): DSGVTQTPKHLITATGQRVTLRCSPRSGDLSVYWYQQSLDQGLQFLIQYYNGEERAKGNILERFSAQQFPDLHSELNLSSLELGDSALYFCASSVDARGLETQYFGPGTRLLVL.